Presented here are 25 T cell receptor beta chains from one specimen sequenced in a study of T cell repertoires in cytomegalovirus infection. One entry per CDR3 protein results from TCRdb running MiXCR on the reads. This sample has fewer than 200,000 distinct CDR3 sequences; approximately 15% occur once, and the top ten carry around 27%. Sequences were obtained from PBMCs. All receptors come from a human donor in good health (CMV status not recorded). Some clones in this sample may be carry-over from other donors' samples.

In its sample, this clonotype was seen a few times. CDR3 amino acids: CASSEFKASGANVLTF. CDR3 DNA: TGTGCCAGCAGTGAATTTAAGGCCTCTGGGGCCAACGTCCTGACTTTC. The chain combines TRBV25-1 with TRBJ2-6, with D unresolved. CDR1 is MGHDK, CDR2 SYGVNS, per germline. V was cut by 1 base and J by 0 bases, with 7 bases left in between. This CDR3 spans 16 amino acids.

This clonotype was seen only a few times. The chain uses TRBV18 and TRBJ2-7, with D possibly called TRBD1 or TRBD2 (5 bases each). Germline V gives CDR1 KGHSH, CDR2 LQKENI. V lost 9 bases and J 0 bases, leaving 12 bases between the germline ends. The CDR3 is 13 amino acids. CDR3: CASRDRLSYEQYF. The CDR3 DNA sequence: TGTGCCAGTAGGGACCGACTCTCCTACGAGCAGTACTTC.

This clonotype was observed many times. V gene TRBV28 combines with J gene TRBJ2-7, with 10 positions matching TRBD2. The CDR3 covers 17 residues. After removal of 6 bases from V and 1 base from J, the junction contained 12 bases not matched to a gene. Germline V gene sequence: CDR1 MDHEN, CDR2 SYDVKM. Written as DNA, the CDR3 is TGTGCCAGCAGACGGCCGGGACTAGCGAGGAAGTCCTACGAGCAGTACTTC. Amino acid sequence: CASRRPGLARKSYEQYF.

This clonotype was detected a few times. The CDR3 coding sequence is TGTGCCTGGAGGGATCGTGAAAAACTGTTTTTT. Protein: CAWRDREKLFF. This rearrangement joins TRBV30 to TRBJ1-4; D is unclear. V lost 3 bases to trimming and J lost 7 bases, with 6 bases between them. Germline-derived CDR1 and CDR2 are GTSNPN and SVGIG (reference sequence). The CDR3 is 11 residues long. Full variable domain (missing parts from reference TRBV30 and TRBJ1-4): SQTIHQWPATLVQPVGSPLSLECTVEGTSNPNLYWYRQAAGRGLQLLFYSVGIGQISSEVPQNLSASRPQDRQFILSSKKLLLSDSGFYLCAWRDREKLFFGSGTQLSVL.

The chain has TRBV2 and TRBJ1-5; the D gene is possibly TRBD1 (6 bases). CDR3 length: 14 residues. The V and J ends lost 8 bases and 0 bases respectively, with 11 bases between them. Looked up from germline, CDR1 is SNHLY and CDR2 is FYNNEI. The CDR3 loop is CASLGQNSNQPQHF. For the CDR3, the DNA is TGTGCCAGCCTTGGACAGAATAGCAATCAGCCCCAGCATTTT.

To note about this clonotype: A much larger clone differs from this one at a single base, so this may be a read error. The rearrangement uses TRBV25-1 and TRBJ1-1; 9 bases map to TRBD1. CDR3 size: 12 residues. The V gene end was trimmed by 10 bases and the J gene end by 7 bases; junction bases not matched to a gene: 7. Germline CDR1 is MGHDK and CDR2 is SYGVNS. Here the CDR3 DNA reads TGTGCCAACTCGGGACAGGGACTTGAAGCTTTCTTT. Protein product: CANSGQGLEAFF.

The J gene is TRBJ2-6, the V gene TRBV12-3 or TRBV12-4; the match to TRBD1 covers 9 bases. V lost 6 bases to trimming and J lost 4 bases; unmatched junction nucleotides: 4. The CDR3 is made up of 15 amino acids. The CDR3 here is CASRDRGSGANVLTF. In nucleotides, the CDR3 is TGTGCCAGCAGGGACAGGGGTTCAGGGGCCAACGTCCTGACTTTC.

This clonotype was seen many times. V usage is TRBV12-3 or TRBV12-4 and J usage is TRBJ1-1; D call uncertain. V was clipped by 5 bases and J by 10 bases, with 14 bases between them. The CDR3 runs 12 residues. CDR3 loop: CASSPDPGGAFF. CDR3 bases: TGTGCCAGCAGTCCGGATCCTGGCGGAGCTTTCTTT.

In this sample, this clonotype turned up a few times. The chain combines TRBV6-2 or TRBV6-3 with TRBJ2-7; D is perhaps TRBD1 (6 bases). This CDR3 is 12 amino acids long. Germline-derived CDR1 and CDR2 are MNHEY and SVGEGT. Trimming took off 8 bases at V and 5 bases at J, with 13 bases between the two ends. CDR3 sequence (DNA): TGTGCCAGCCGTACAGGGATCAACGAGCAGTACTTC. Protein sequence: CASRTGINEQYF.

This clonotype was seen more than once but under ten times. The CDR3 DNA sequence: TGTGCCAGTAGTATGGGCAGCCGGAGCTCTGGGGCCAACGTCCTGACTTTC. It encodes CASSMGSRSSGANVLTF. The chain has TRBV19 and TRBJ2-6; D unclear. Germline V gives CDR1 LNHDA, CDR2 SQIVND (reference sequence). CDR3 length equals 17 residues. The V and J ends lost 3 bases and 0 bases respectively, with 12 bases between them. The full variable domain, completed using reference TRBV19 and TRBJ2-6, is DGGITQSPKYLFRKEGQNVTLSCEQNLNHDAMYWYRQDPGQGLRLIYYSQIVNDFQKGDIAEGYSVSREKKESFPLTVTSAQKNPTAFYLCASSMGSRSSGANVLTFGAGSRLTVL.

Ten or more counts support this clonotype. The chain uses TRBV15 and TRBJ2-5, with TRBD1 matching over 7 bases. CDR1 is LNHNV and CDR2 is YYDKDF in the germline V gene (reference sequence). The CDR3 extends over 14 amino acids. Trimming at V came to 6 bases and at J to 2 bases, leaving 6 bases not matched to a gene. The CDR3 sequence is CATRPPTGQETQYF. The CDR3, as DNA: TGTGCCACCAGGCCCCCGACAGGGCAAGAGACCCAGTACTTC.

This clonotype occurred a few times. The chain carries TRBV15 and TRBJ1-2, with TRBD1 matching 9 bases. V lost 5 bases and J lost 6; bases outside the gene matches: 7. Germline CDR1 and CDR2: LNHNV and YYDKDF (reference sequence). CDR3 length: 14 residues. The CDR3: CATSRNRGLNGYTF. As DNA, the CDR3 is TGTGCCACCAGCCGGAACAGGGGGCTAAATGGCTACACCTTC.

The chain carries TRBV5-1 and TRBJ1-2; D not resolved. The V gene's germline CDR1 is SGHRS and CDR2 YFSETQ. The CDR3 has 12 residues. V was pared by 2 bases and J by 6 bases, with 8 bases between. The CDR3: CASSFGSNGYTF. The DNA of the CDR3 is TGCGCCAGCAGCTTTGGTTCGAATGGCTACACCTTC. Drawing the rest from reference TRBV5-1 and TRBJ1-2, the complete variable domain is KAGVTQTPRYLIKTRGQQVTLSCSPISGHRSVSWYQQTPGQGLQFLFEYFSETQRNKGNFPGRFSGRQFSNSRSEMNVSTLELGDSALYLCASSFGSNGYTFGSGTRLTVV.

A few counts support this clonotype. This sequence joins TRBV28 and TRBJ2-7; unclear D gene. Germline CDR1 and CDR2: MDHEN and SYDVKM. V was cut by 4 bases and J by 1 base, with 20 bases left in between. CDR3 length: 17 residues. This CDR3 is CASSSGRGRTNSYEQYF. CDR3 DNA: TGTGCCAGCAGTTCGGGTCGTGGTAGGACCAATTCCTACGAGCAGTACTTC. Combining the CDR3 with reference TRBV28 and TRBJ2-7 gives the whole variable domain DVKVTQSSRYLVKRTGEKVFLECVQDMDHENMFWYRQDPGLGLRLIYFSYDVKMKEKGDIPEGYSVSREKKERFSLILESASTNQTSMYLCASSSGRGRTNSYEQYFGPGTRLTVT.

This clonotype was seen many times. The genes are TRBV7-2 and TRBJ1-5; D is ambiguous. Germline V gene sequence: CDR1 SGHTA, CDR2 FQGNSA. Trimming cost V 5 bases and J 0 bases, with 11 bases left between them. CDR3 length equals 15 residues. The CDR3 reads CASSPRGDSNQPQHF. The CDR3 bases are TGTGCCAGCAGCCCCCGGGGAGATAGCAATCAGCCCCAGCATTTT.

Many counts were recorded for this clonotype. CDR3 DNA: TGTGCCAGCAGCTTAGGCGCGGCACAGCCCCAGCATTTT. The encoded protein is CASSLGAAQPQHF. This chain joins TRBV7-2 and TRBJ1-5; D gene uncertain. The CDR3 is 13 residues long. The germline CDR1 and CDR2 sequences are SGHTA and FQGNSA. With 1 base removed from V and 7 bases from J, the gap between germline ends came to 8 bases.

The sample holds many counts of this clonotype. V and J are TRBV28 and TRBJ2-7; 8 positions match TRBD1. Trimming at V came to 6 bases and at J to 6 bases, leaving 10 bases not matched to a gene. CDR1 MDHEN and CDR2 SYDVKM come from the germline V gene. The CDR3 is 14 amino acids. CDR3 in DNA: TGTGCCAGCAGCCAGGACAGGGTGTTGTGCGAGCAGTACTTC. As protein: CASSQDRVLCEQYF.

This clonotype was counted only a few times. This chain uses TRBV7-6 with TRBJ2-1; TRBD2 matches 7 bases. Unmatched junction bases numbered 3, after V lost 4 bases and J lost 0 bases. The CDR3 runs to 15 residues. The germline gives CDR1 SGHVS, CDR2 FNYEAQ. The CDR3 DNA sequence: TGTGCCAGCAGCTCGACTAGCCTCTCCTACAATGAGCAGTTCTTC. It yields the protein CASSSTSLSYNEQFF.

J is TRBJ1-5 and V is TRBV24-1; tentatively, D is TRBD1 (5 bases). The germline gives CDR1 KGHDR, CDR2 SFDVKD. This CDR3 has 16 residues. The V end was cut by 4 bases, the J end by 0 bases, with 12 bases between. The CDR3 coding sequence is TGTGCCACCAGTGAGACGGGACGATATAGCAATCAGCCCCAGCATTTT. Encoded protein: CATSETGRYSNQPQHF.

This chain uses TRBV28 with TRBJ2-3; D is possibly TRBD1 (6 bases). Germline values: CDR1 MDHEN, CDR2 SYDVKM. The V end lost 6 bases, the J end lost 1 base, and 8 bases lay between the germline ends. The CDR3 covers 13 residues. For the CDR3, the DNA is TGTGCCAGCAGGGGGGCCGGCACAGATACGCAGTATTTT. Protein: CASRGAGTDTQYF.

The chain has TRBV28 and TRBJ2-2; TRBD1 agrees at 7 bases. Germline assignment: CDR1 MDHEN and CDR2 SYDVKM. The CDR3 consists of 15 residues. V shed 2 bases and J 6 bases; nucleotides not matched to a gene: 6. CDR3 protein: CASSLGTVGPGELFF. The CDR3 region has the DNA TGTGCCAGCAGTTTAGGGACAGTTGGTCCCGGGGAGCTGTTTTTT. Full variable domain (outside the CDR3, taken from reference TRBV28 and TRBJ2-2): DVKVTQSSRYLVKRTGEKVFLECVQDMDHENMFWYRQDPGLGLRLIYFSYDVKMKEKGDIPEGYSVSREKKERFSLILESASTNQTSMYLCASSLGTVGPGELFFGEGSRLTVL.

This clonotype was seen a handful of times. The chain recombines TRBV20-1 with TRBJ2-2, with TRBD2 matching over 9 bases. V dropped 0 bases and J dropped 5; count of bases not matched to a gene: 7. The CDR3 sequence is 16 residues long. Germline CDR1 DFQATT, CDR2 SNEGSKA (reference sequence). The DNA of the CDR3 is TGCAGTGCTAGAGATCCTGGGACTAGCATAACCGGGGAGCTGTTTTTT. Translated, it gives CSARDPGTSITGELFF.

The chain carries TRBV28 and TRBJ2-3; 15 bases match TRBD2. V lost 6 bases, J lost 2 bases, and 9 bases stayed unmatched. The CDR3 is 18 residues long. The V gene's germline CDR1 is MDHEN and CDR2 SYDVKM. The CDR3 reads CASRGTSGGTPHTDTQYF. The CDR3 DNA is TGTGCCAGCAGAGGGACTAGCGGGGGGACCCCGCACACAGATACGCAGTATTTT.

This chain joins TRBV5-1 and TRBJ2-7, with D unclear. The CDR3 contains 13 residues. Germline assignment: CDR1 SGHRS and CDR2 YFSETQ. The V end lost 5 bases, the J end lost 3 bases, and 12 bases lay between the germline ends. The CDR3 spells CASRAGSIYEQYF. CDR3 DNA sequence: TGCGCCAGCAGGGCAGGCTCAATCTACGAGCAGTACTTC.

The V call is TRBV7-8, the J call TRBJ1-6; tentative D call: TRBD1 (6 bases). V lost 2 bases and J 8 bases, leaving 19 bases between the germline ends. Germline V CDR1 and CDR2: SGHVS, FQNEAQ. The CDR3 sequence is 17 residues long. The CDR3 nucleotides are TGTGCCAGCAGCTTACCCCCGGGGGCAGTATTGTATTCACCCCTCCACTTT. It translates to CASSLPPGAVLYSPLHF.